This TCR beta chain was profiled in a study of T-cell reconstitution after alpha-beta-depleted transplantation in children. Preparation of the TCRbeta library involved a method that used unique molecular identifiers. TCRdb reanalysed the PCR reads using MiXCR and keeps one entry per CDR3 protein. Of some 500,000 distinct CDR3 sequences in the sample, around 16% were seen once. The TCR was taken from a human donor who donated a stem cell graft to a child with acute lymphoblastic leukemia. The sequencing here drew on PBMCs from the stem cell graft donor, taken from the stem cell graft.

The CDR3 region has the DNA TGCGCCAGCAGCCTGGAATCCTCTTCGGCCTACAATGAGCAGTTCTTC. It yields the protein CASSLESSSAYNEQFF. V gene TRBV5-1 combines with J gene TRBJ2-1; D ambiguous. Germline-derived CDR1 and CDR2 are SGHRS and YFSETQ. There are 16 residues in the CDR3. V was cut by 4 bases and J by 2 bases, with 16 bases left in between.